This TCR beta chain was recovered during a study of T cell responses to AZD1222 COVID-19 vaccine. V shed 6 bases, J shed 2 bases, and the junction held 7 bases outside the gene matches. Germline V lookup: CDR1 KGHSH, CDR2 LQKENI. The CDR3 covers 14 residues. Sequencing used immunoSEQ multiplex PCR; TCRdb keeps in-frame clones, though not all of them. Of roughly 120,000 clones listed, around nine tenths were seen once; the top ten hold about 15%. The chain links TRBV18 to TRBJ2-7; 7 bases match TRBD2. The receptor's source is an adult who received the AZD1222 COVID-19 vaccine. This specimen consisted of peripheral blood, obtained 28 days after the second AZD1222 dose. The CDR3 DNA sequence: TGTGCCAGCTCCGTAAGGGAGGGGACCTACGAGCAGTACTTC. Translated: CASSVREGTYEQYF.